This section outlines one T cell receptor beta chain sequence together with its context. Patients from Seattle were sampled longitudinally, starting during active infection. The table came from immunoSEQ multiplex PCR; TCRdb's copy has only in-frame clones and leaves some out. The profile shows about 300,000 clones, just under 90% of them singletons. This sample is part of a study of blood T cell repertoires in COVID-19. At the level of the study: Some COVID-19 samples were acute and others convalescent; all came from the United States, Italy and Spain. PBMCs, B-cell-depleted T cells, or T cells provided the cDNA or gDNA that made up the material.

The sequencing input was peripheral blood. The TCR sequence derives from a woman in her 30s with COVID-19, enrolled during active disease.

The CDR3 here is CASSLDPGNQPQHF. In DNA, the CDR3 is TGCGCCAGCAGCTTGGACCCGGGCAATCAGCCCCAGCATTTT. The rearrangement joins TRBV5-1 to TRBJ1-5; D ambiguous. CDR1 and CDR2 (germline): SGHRS, YFSETQ. The V gene lost 0 bases and the J gene lost 2 bases, with 6 bases spanning the gap. The CDR3 covers 14 residues.